What follows are 20 T cell receptor beta chains derived from one specimen sequenced in a study of blood T cell repertoires in COVID-19. TCRdb's copy holds only in-frame clones and misses some; the assay was immunoSEQ multiplex PCR. The sample carries roughly 380,000 clones, over 75% recorded once. Sample: peripheral blood. These TCRs come from a middle-aged woman with COVID-19, enrolled during active disease.

The genes are TRBV13 and TRBJ2-3; the D gene is possibly TRBD1 (6 bases). Germline-derived CDR1 and CDR2 are PRHDT and FYEKMQ (reference sequence). V lost 3 bases and J 4 bases, leaving 8 bases between the germline ends. The CDR3 loop spans 13 amino acids. In DNA, the CDR3 is TGTGCCAGCAGCTTTGGGACATCAGATACGCAGTATTTT. Its protein product is CASSFGTSDTQYF.

The chain has TRBV4-3 and TRBJ1-4, with TRBD1 as a possible D gene (5 bases). Germline V gene sequence: CDR1 LGHNA, CDR2 YSLEER. V was cut by 6 bases and J by 7 bases, with 12 bases left in between. The CDR3 consists of 13 residues. The CDR3 DNA sequence: TGCGCCAGCAGTGGGATCGGGGGTGAAAAACTGTTTTTT. This codes for CASSGIGGEKLFF.

The chain has TRBV6-1 and TRBJ2-7; a weak D match, TRBD1 (5 bases). The germline V gene has CDR1 MNHNS and CDR2 SASEGT. The V end lost 2 bases, the J end lost 1 base, and 12 bases lay between the germline ends. This CDR3 spans 15 amino acids. Here the CDR3 reads CASSEYRTRSYEQYF. CDR3 in DNA: TGTGCCAGCAGTGAATACAGGACCCGATCCTACGAGCAGTACTTC.

The chain recombines TRBV18 with TRBJ2-7; 9 positions match TRBD2. V shed 1 base and J 7 bases; nucleotides not matched to a gene: 11. This CDR3 has 16 amino acids. Germline CDR1 and CDR2: KGHSH and LQKENI. The CDR3 loop is CASSPLGASGVEEQYF. In DNA, the CDR3 is TGTGCCAGCTCACCACTCGGGGCTAGCGGGGTGGAAGAGCAGTACTTC.

This clone was observed a handful of times. Other DNA sequences of this sample code for an identical CDR3. The chain carries TRBV6-5 and TRBJ1-6; TRBD1 matches 7 bases. Germline values: CDR1 MNHEY, CDR2 SVGAGI. Trimming cost V 5 bases and J 6 bases; bases outside gene matches: 1. The CDR3 extends over 13 amino acids. The DNA of the CDR3 is TGTGCCAGCAGTAGGGACAGTAATTCACCCCTCCACTTT. As protein: CASSRDSNSPLHF.

This clone is a singleton in its sample. The rearrangement joins TRBV7-9 to TRBJ2-5, with D tentatively TRBD1 (6 bases). From germline, CDR1 is SEHNR and CDR2 FQNEAQ (reference sequence). V lost 3 bases and J lost 4, with 9 bases in between. The CDR3 extends over 13 amino acids. The DNA for the CDR3 is TGTGCCAGCAGCTTCCTAGGGGGAGAGACCCAGTACTTC. This translates into CASSFLGGETQYF.

On this clone: A junction boundary mismatches the germline segment, possibly from a read error. V is TRBV5-4 and J is TRBJ1-2, with a possible D match to TRBD1 (6 bases). The CDR3 is 17 amino acids. Germline CDR1 is SGHNT and CDR2 is YYREEE (reference sequence). Written as DNA, the CDR3 is TGTGCCCGCAGCTTGGGCGGGGGGGGGCAGGGAGCCTATGGCTACACCTTC. Protein sequence: CARSLGGGGQGAYGYTF.

The chain links TRBV28 to TRBJ2-7; TRBD1 agrees at 7 bases. This CDR3 has 16 residues. Trimming took 5 bases from V and 1 from J; bases not matched to a gene: 11. The germline V gene has CDR1 MDHEN and CDR2 SYDVKM. The CDR3 reads CASSGSQGTLSYEQYF. Here the CDR3 DNA reads TGTGCCAGCAGTGGATCACAGGGGACCCTGTCCTACGAGCAGTACTTC.

The chain employs TRBV9 and TRBJ1-4; 7 bases are a match to TRBD1. Losses at the gene ends were 3 bases for V and 5 bases for J; bases not matched to a gene: 1. The CDR3 runs to 13 residues. Germline V CDR1 and CDR2: SGDLS, YYNGEE. The CDR3 region has the DNA TGTGCCAGCAGCGCAGGGGGGAATGAAAAACTGTTTTTT. Translating it yields CASSAGGNEKLFF.

This clone was observed once. The chain employs TRBV28 and TRBJ1-4; D is unclear. The CDR3 covers 13 residues. Germline CDR1 reads MDHEN; CDR2 reads SYDVKM. The V gene lost 2 bases and the J gene lost 8 bases, with 9 bases spanning the gap. The CDR3 is CASSLLWEEKLFF. The CDR3 DNA reads as TGTGCCAGCAGTTTACTCTGGGAGGAAAAACTGTTTTTT.

This sequence joins TRBV18 and TRBJ1-2; the match to TRBD1 covers 8 bases. Losses at the gene ends were 6 bases for V and 7 bases for J; bases not matched to a gene: 16. This CDR3 contains 16 residues. Germline CDR1 is KGHSH and CDR2 is LQKENI. The DNA of the CDR3 is TGTGCCAGCTCCCCCACCAGACAGGGGAGCCAGGGTGGCTACACCTTC. Protein: CASSPTRQGSQGGYTF.

The genes are TRBV3-1 (or the pseudogene TRBV3-2) and TRBJ1-2; 8 bases are shared with TRBD1. The CDR3 consists of 14 residues. In germline, CDR1 is LGHDT, CDR2 YNNKEL (reference sequence). After removal of 7 bases from V and 7 bases from J, the junction contained 11 bases not matched to a gene. This CDR3 reads CASIGSDRVGGYTF. The CDR3 bases are TGTGCCAGCATAGGTTCGGACAGGGTAGGTGGCTACACCTTC.

This chain uses TRBV4-2 with TRBJ1-4; TRBD1 might be the D (5 bases). Germline CDR1 is LGHNA and CDR2 is YNFKEQ. V was trimmed by 0 bases and J by 8 bases, leaving 16 bases between them. This CDR3 has 16 residues. The CDR3 sequence is CASSQDSRGAGEKLFF. CDR3 nucleotide sequence: TGTGCCAGCAGCCAAGACTCGAGGGGCGCGGGAGAAAAACTGTTTTTT.

The chain's CDR3 is CASRHRSNYGYTF. CDR3 in DNA: TGTGCCAGCAGACATCGATCTAACTATGGCTACACCTTC. The rearrangement joins TRBV12-3 or TRBV12-4 to TRBJ1-2; D not resolved. The V and J ends lost 6 bases and 0 bases respectively, with 8 bases between them. The CDR3 loop spans 13 amino acids.

CDR3 sequence reads: CASTKTGPNQPQHF. The CDR3 region has the DNA TGTGCCAGTACCAAGACAGGCCCAAATCAGCCCCAGCATTTT. The chain is built from TRBV19 and TRBJ1-5; D possibly corresponds to TRBD1 (6 bases). The CDR3 spans 14 residues. With 7 bases removed from V and 4 bases from J, the gap between germline ends came to 14 bases. The germline gives CDR1 LNHDA, CDR2 SQIVND (reference sequence).

V usage is TRBV28 and J usage is TRBJ1-2; 7 bases agree with TRBD1. The germline V gene encodes CDR1 MDHEN and CDR2 SYDVKM. There are 15 residues in the CDR3. V was pared by 6 bases and J by 5 bases, with 12 bases of the junction left unmatched. The CDR3 sequence is CASSPGSTGPYGYTF. In DNA form, the CDR3 reads TGTGCCAGCAGCCCAGGATCGACAGGGCCTTATGGCTACACCTTC.

The rearrangement links TRBV5-6 to TRBJ1-4; D gene uncertain. This CDR3 region has 12 residues. V gave up 1 base and J gave up 12 bases, with 10 bases separating them. Germline CDR1 reads SGHDT; CDR2 reads YYEEEE. The CDR3 nucleotides read TGTGCCAGCAGCTTGTGGGGAGATGAACTGTTTTTT. Amino acids: CASSLWGDELFF.

The V and J genes are TRBV5-4 and TRBJ2-3; a weak D match, TRBD2 (7 bases). V was clipped by 0 bases and J by 2 bases, with 16 bases between them. This CDR3 comprises 17 residues. Germline loops: CDR1 SGHNT, CDR2 YYREEE (reference sequence). CDR3 sequence (DNA): TGTGCCAGCAGCTTGGCTAAGGGGGGGCCTTTCACAGATACGCAGTATTTT. This sequence encodes CASSLAKGGPFTDTQYF.

As to this clone: This same CDR3 is encoded by further DNA sequences in the sample. This chain links TRBV28 with TRBJ1-6, with 7 bases that match TRBD1. The CDR3 covers 16 residues. Germline CDR1 MDHEN, CDR2 SYDVKM. The V and J ends lost 5 bases and 6 bases, in that order; junction bases with no gene match: 10. Here the CDR3 DNA reads TGTGCCAGCAGTCCCATGGGGACAGTTGGTAATTCACCCCTCCACTTT. It encodes CASSPMGTVGNSPLHF.

This clone was detected only a few times. The rearrangement uses TRBV28 and TRBJ2-1; 7 nucleotides align to TRBD2. Germline-derived CDR1 and CDR2 are MDHEN and SYDVKM. The length of the CDR3 is 15 residues. The J segment lost 7 bases and the V segment lost 2 bases, leaving 8 bases of the junction unmatched. The CDR3 is CASSLVSGTGNEQFF. The CDR3 bases are TGTGCCAGCAGTTTAGTCAGCGGGACGGGGAATGAGCAGTTCTTC.